This TCR beta chain was sequenced during a study of follicular helper T cells after annual influenza vaccination. Study-level information: Days 0, 7 and 28 post-vaccination were the blood draw times.

Study findings and constraints: ICOS-CD38- cTfh most often held earlier Day 7 ICOS+CD38+ clones.

Time point of the sample: 2013-2014 season, 7 days after vaccination. Clones were read by immunoSEQ multiplex PCR, and TCRdb kept only the in-frame ones, dropping some. Of about 5,200 clones in the sample, approximately 89% were seen once. V shed 5 bases, J shed 6 bases, and the junction held 10 bases outside the gene matches. Germline V lookup: CDR1 SGHRS, CDR2 YFSETQ. This CDR3 has 15 amino acids. Worth noting for this clone: Its specificity is not known.

The source of this sequence is an adult who received the influenza vaccine. This chain uses TRBV5-1 with TRBJ2-1; 8 bases are a match to TRBD2. The sample was CXCR5+ CD38- circulating T follicular helper cells from blood, taken 7 days after influenza vaccination. Subset of the sample: circulating Tfh, non-naive CD4+CXCR5+PD-1+ (ICOS+CD38+ or ICOS-CD38-). In DNA form, the CDR3 reads TGCGCCAGCAGTTGGAGCGGGAGTGGTCGCAATGAGCAGTTCTTC. It specifies CASSWSGSGRNEQFF.